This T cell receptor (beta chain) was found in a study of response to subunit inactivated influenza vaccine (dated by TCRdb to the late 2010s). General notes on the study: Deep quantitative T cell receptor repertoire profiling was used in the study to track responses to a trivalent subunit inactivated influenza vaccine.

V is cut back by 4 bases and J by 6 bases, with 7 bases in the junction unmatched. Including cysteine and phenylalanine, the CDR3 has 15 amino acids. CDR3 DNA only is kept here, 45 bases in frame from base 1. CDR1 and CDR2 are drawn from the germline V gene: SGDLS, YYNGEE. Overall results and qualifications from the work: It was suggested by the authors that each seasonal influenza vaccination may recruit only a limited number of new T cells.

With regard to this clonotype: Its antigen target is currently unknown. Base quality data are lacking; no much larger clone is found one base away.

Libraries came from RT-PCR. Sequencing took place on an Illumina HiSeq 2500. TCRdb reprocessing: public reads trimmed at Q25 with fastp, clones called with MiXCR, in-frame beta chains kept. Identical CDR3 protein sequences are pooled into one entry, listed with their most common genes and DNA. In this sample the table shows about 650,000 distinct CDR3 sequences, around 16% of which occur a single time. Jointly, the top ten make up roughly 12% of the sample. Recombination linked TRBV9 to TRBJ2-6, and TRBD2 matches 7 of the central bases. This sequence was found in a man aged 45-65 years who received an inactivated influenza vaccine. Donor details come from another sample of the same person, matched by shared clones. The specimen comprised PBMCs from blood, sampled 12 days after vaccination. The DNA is TGTGCCAGCAGCTCATCCGGGACTACGGCCAACGTCCTGACTTTC. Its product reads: CASSSSGTTANVLTF. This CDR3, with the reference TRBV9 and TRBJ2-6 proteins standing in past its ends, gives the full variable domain DSGVTQTPKHLITATGQRVTLRCSPRSGDLSVYWYQQSLDQGLQFLIQYYNGEERAKGNILERFSAQQFPDLHSELNLSSLELGDSALYFCASSSSGTTANVLTFGAGSRLTVL.